This T cell receptor beta chain was documented in a study of Graves' ophthalmopathy and Graves' hyperthyroidism. Amplified TCR beta CDR3 regions were obtained using RNA transcripts as template. The library came from an HTBI-primed first-round RT-PCR and a second-round multiplex PCR. TCRdb called the multiplex PCR reads again in MiXCR, with one record for every CDR3 protein. This table holds about half a million distinct CDR3 sequences, approximately 15% found once. Unmatched junction bases numbered 5, after V lost 0 bases and J lost 0 bases. This CDR3 is 18 amino acids long. Germline CDR1 is MNHEY and CDR2 is SVGEGT. PBMCs were density-gradient isolated from approximately 9.8 ml fresh blood.

Sequenced input: blood. This receptor was identified in a woman under 40 with Graves' ophthalmopathy. The chain employs TRBV6-2 or TRBV6-3 and TRBJ1-3; TRBD1 aligns across 10 bases. The CDR3 DNA follows: TGTGCCAGCAGTTACTCCGGGACAGGGGACCTCTCTGGAAACACCATATATTTT. This codes for CASSYSGTGDLSGNTIYF.